The 3 T cell receptor beta chains reported below all come from one sample, sequenced in a study of vaccination effects on CD4 cells after COVID-19. This table comes from immunoSEQ multiplex PCR, and its TCRdb copy is limited to in-frame clones, with some not included. The profile shows fewer than 30,000 clones, over 55% of them singletons. The antigens of these receptors remain unknown. Using viral peptide pools, the ViraFEST assay grew out antigen-specific CD4+ T cells prior to sequencing. It was after approximately 11 days of culture that CD4+ T cells were isolated. All vaccine recipients tested negative for nucleocapsid antibodies and had never contracted SARS-CoV-2 infection. The sequenced sample was CD4+ T cells from PBMCs cultured with HCoV-OC43 spike peptides, obtained before COVID-19 vaccination. The subset: HCoV-OC43 spike overlapping peptide pool stimulation. Receptors originate from a human donor who received a COVID-19 vaccine.

This rearrangement joins TRBV24-1 to TRBJ2-3; TRBD2 is a possible D gene (5 bases). The V end was cut by 10 bases, the J end by 2 bases, with 9 bases between. This CDR3 is built from 12 residues. CDR1 KGHDR and CDR2 SFDVKD come from the germline V gene. CDR3 protein: CATAGNTDTQYF. As DNA, the CDR3 is TGTGCCACTGCCGGGAACACAGATACGCAGTATTTT.

This sequence joins TRBV4-1 and TRBJ2-3; 7 bases are shared with TRBD1. V gave up 1 base and J gave up 6 bases; unmatched junction bases: 4. Per germline, CDR1 MGHRA and CDR2 YSYEKL. CDR3 length: 14 residues. The CDR3 spells CASSQAPTGDTQYF. CDR3 DNA: TGCGCCAGCAGCCAAGCTCCGACAGGGGATACGCAGTATTTT.

The V and J genes are TRBV10-2 and TRBJ1-1, with 9 bases aligning to TRBD1. J gave up 6 bases and V 3 bases, and 11 bases lay outside the gene matches. The CDR3 spans 16 residues. CDR1 and CDR2 (germline): WSHSY, SAAADI. The CDR3 region is CASSEETGTGQSEAFF. The CDR3 DNA is TGCGCCAGCAGTGAAGAAACCGGGACAGGGCAATCTGAAGCTTTCTTT.